These 16 T cell receptor beta chains were all obtained from the same sample, sequenced in a study of blood T cell repertoires in COVID-19. Sequencing used immunoSEQ multiplex PCR; TCRdb keeps in-frame clones, though not all of them. Of about 270,000 clones in the sample, under 90% were seen once. Material for sequencing was peripheral blood. These receptors were collected from a woman under 30 with acute or convalescent COVID-19.

This clone was observed a single time. V gene TRBV2 combines with J gene TRBJ2-1; 10 bases fit TRBD2. This CDR3 has 15 residues. CDR1 is SNHLY, CDR2 FYNNEI, per germline. Trimming cost V 5 bases and J 8 bases; bases outside gene matches: 9. The CDR3 bases are TGTGCCAGCAGTCGGTCTAGCGGGAGTCTGGATGAGCAGTTCTTC. Translating gives CASSRSSGSLDEQFF. Full variable domain (missing parts from reference TRBV2 and TRBJ2-1): EPEVTQTPSHQVTQMGQEVILRCVPISNHLYFYWYRQILGQKVEFLVSFYNNEISEKSEIFDDQFSVERPDGSNFTLKIRSTKLEDSAMYFCASSRSSGSLDEQFFGPGTRLTVL.

The chain couples TRBV10-3 to TRBJ2-7; TRBD1 agrees at 9 bases. This CDR3 has 15 residues. The J segment lost 2 bases and the V segment lost 3 bases, leaving 5 bases of the junction unmatched. CDR1 and CDR2 from the germline V gene are ENHRY and SYGVKD. CDR3 sequence: CAISDSGTGTYEQYF. The CDR3 bases are TGTGCCATCAGTGATTCCGGGACAGGGACCTACGAGCAGTACTTC.

The chain employs TRBV2 and TRBJ2-7; 10 bases match TRBD1. V shed 5 bases, J shed 4 bases, and the junction held 5 bases outside the gene matches. The CDR3 loop spans 14 amino acids. The V gene's germline CDR1 is SNHLY and CDR2 FYNNEI. In DNA, the CDR3 is TGTGCCAGCAGTAAGCCGGGACAGGGGTACGAGCAGTACTTC. It specifies CASSKPGQGYEQYF.

This clone has only one observation. The chain combines TRBV18 with TRBJ2-1; maybe TRBD2 (5 bases). The germline V gene encodes CDR1 KGHSH and CDR2 LQKENI. CDR3 length: 15 residues. Trimming removed 2 bases at V and 8 bases at J, with 16 bases between. The CDR3 nucleotides are TGTGCCAGCTCACCAGTCGGTTTGGGGAGAGATGAGCAGTTCTTC. Residues: CASSPVGLGRDEQFF.

This sequence joins TRBV24-1 and TRBJ2-4; 8 bases align to TRBD2. This CDR3 is 13 amino acids long. Germline loops: CDR1 KGHDR, CDR2 SFDVKD. Trimming at V came to 6 bases and at J to 3 bases, leaving 0 bases not matched to a gene. The CDR3 sequence is CATSSGGKNIQYF. The CDR3 DNA reads TGTGCCACCAGTAGCGGGGGCAAAAACATTCAGTACTTC.

This sequence joins TRBV4-2 and TRBJ2-3; D gene uncertain. The CDR3 has 12 residues. V was clipped by 6 bases and J by 7 bases, with 11 bases between them. The V gene's germline CDR1 is LGHNA and CDR2 YNFKEQ. CDR3 sequence reads: CASSDNAHTQYF. The CDR3 DNA follows: TGTGCCAGCAGTGACAACGCACATACGCAGTATTTT.

J is TRBJ2-7 and V is TRBV6-1; TRBD2 agrees at 12 bases. Per the germline V gene, CDR1 is MNHNS and CDR2 is SASEGT. The J segment lost 3 bases and the V segment lost 3 bases, leaving 15 bases of the junction unmatched. The CDR3 covers 19 residues. This CDR3 is CASSEPPRGLAGLLYEQYF. In DNA, the CDR3 is TGTGCCAGCAGTGAGCCCCCCCGAGGACTAGCGGGACTCCTCTACGAGCAGTACTTC.

The genes are TRBV11-3 and TRBJ1-3; D perhaps matches TRBD1 (5 bases). V lost 5 bases, J lost 0 bases, and 17 bases lay in between. The CDR3 has 17 amino acids. Germline V gives CDR1 SGHNT, CDR2 YENEEA. The DNA for the CDR3 is TGTGCCAGCAGCGTAAAACGACAGTCCCCCTCTGGAAACACCATATATTTT. Encoded protein: CASSVKRQSPSGNTIYF.

This clone occurred once. The V and J genes are TRBV30 and TRBJ1-2; no reliable D call. Germline CDR1 GTSNPN, CDR2 SVGIG (reference sequence). V lost 4 bases and J lost 3, with 18 bases in between. The CDR3 runs 15 residues. CDR3 amino acids: CAWKSVLRGYYGYTF. DNA for the CDR3: TGTGCCTGGAAAAGCGTTCTTCGGGGATACTATGGCTACACCTTC.

The V gene is TRBV6-1, the J gene TRBJ2-7; D might be TRBD2 (6 bases). Trimming stripped 3 bases from V and 3 bases from J, with 15 bases between. The germline V gene has CDR1 MNHNS and CDR2 SASEGT. The CDR3 contains 15 residues. The CDR3 DNA is TGTGCCAGCAGTGATAACGGTGTTAGCGGCTACGAGCAGTACTTC. The encoded protein is CASSDNGVSGYEQYF.

The rearrangement joins TRBV28 to TRBJ1-3, with TRBD1 matching over 7 bases. Germline trimming cut 6 bases from V and 0 bases from J; bases unmatched to any gene: 11. CDR3 length equals 17 residues. The germline V gene encodes CDR1 MDHEN and CDR2 SYDVKM. The CDR3 spells CASSLPWTGLSGNTIYF. CDR3 nucleotide sequence: TGTGCCAGCAGCCTGCCATGGACAGGACTCTCTGGAAACACCATATATTTT.

This clone turned up a few times. This sequence joins TRBV7-3 and TRBJ2-5; possible D gene TRBD1, 5 bases. Germline V gives CDR1 SGHTA, CDR2 FQGTGA. Trimming removed 2 bases at V and 0 bases at J, with 10 bases between. The CDR3 has 15 residues. CDR3 in amino acids: CASSLWAGNQETQYF. CDR3 nucleotide sequence: TGTGCCAGCAGCTTATGGGCAGGGAACCAAGAGACCCAGTACTTC.

The rearrangement links TRBV28 to TRBJ1-2; tentative D call: TRBD1 (5 bases). The CDR3 has 13 amino acids. Deletions cut 10 bases from V and 5 bases from J, with 17 bases between. The V gene's germline CDR1 is MDHEN and CDR2 SYDVKM. In nucleotides, the CDR3 is TGTGCCACCCTACAGGAGATTTATTATGGCTACACCTTC. Translating it yields CATLQEIYYGYTF.

The J gene is TRBJ1-1, the V gene TRBV2; D unclear. Germline-derived CDR1 and CDR2 are SNHLY and FYNNEI. Trimming removed 2 bases at V and 0 bases at J, with 7 bases between. The CDR3 sequence is 14 residues long. The CDR3 is CASSERRMNTEAFF. The CDR3 DNA sequence: TGTGCCAGCAGTGAAAGGCGGATGAACACTGAAGCTTTCTTT.

This chain links TRBV13 with TRBJ1-1, with TRBD1 as a possible D gene (6 bases). CDR3 length: 13 residues. Trimming left V 6 bases short and J 4 bases short, with 12 bases between. Germline loops: CDR1 PRHDT, CDR2 FYEKMQ (reference sequence). The CDR3, as DNA: TGTGCCAGCAGTTCGCAGGGGATCACTGAAGCTTTCTTT. It specifies CASSSQGITEAFF. The entire variable domain, with the rest obtained from reference TRBV13 and TRBJ1-1, is as follows: AAGVIQSPRHLIKEKRETATLKCYPIPRHDTVYWYQQGPGQDPQFLISFYEKMQSDKGSIPDRFSAQQFSDYHSELNMSSLELGDSALYFCASSSQGITEAFFGQGTRLTVV.

The chain is built from TRBV29-1 and TRBJ2-1, with 9 bases aligning to TRBD1. CDR3 size: 13 residues. The V segment lost 7 bases and the J segment 4 bases; nucleotides outside the gene matches: 5. CDR1 is SQVTM, CDR2 ANQGSEA, per germline. The DNA for the CDR3 is TGCAGCGGTGGGACAGGGACTTACAATGAGCAGTTCTTC. As protein: CSGGTGTYNEQFF.